Listed here are 18 T cell receptor beta chains from one sample, sequenced in a study of OX40 agonist ivuxolimab in advanced cancers. The assay was immunoSEQ multiplex PCR, and TCRdb's table has in-frame clones only and misses some. This sample carries approximately 72,000 clones, approximately 80% of them seen once, and the ten largest clones take about 1.7%. The sample consisted of CD4+ or CD8+ T cells sorted from blood, taken in a trial of the OX40 agonist ivuxolimab. The receptor set was obtained from an adult with an advanced solid tumor such as melanoma, head and neck, liver or kidney cancer.

The gene calls are TRBV12-2 and TRBJ2-3; TRBD2, the table's D call, lacks a check against the DNA. TRBV12-2 is labeled a pseudogene. This CDR3 is 16 amino acids long. CDR3 coding DNA: TGTGCAAGTCGCTTAGCGTTGAGCGGGAGAGCAGATACGCAGTATTTT. It encodes CASRLALSGRADTQYF.

The chain employs TRBV29-1 and TRBJ2-3; perhaps D is TRBD1 or TRBD2 (7 bases each). This CDR3 spans 15 amino acids. Germline V CDR1 and CDR2: SQVTM, ANQGSEA. V dropped 5 bases and J dropped 3 bases, with 18 bases sitting between them. For the CDR3, the DNA is TGCAGCGTTAATGGGGGAGGGGGCGCGACAGATACGCAGTATTTT. Translated: CSVNGGGGATDTQYF.

The chain recombines TRBV6-5 with TRBJ2-1; tentatively, D is TRBD1 (6 bases). The CDR3 has 15 residues. Looked up from germline, CDR1 is MNHEY and CDR2 is SVGAGI. V was shortened by 6 bases and J by 0 bases, with 12 bases between the two germline ends. For the CDR3, the DNA is TGTGCCAGCAGCCCAGGACAGAGCTCCTACAATGAGCAGTTCTTC. Protein sequence: CASSPGQSSYNEQFF.

The J gene is TRBJ1-2, the V gene TRBV7-2, with a tentative D call TRBD1 (6 bases). From germline, CDR1 is SGHTA and CDR2 FQGNSA. The CDR3 has 14 amino acids. V was trimmed by 5 bases and J by 5 bases, leaving 15 bases between them. The CDR3 coding sequence is TGTGCCAGCAGCCCCCGGACAGCCCCTTATGGCTACACCTTC. Translating it yields CASSPRTAPYGYTF.

This clone showed up just a few times. The rearrangement uses TRBV4-2 and TRBJ1-1, with D unclear. V was trimmed by 0 bases and J by 0 bases, leaving 5 bases between them. CDR3 length: 14 residues. Germline V CDR1 and CDR2: LGHNA, YNFKEQ. CDR3 nucleotides: TGTGCCAGCAGCCAAGAAGCGGTGAACACTGAAGCTTTCTTT. Protein: CASSQEAVNTEAFF.

V and J are TRBV2 and TRBJ2-5, with TRBD2 matching 8 bases. V shed 0 bases, J shed 13 bases, and the junction held 13 bases outside the gene matches. Germline V lookup: CDR1 SNHLY, CDR2 FYNNEI. The CDR3 loop spans 15 amino acids. The CDR3: CASSEASGTLSDVYF. CDR3 nucleotide sequence: TGTGCCAGCAGTGAAGCTAGCGGGACCTTATCGGATGTGTACTTC.

The chain carries TRBV10-3 and TRBJ2-3; 7 bases agree with TRBD2. The CDR3 covers 15 residues. Losses at the gene ends were 6 bases for V and 0 bases for J; bases not matched to a gene: 6. Germline V gene sequence: CDR1 ENHRY, CDR2 SYGVKD. As DNA, the CDR3 is TGTGCCATCAGCAAGGCTAGCGGAAGCACAGATACGCAGTATTTT. Amino acids: CAISKASGSTDTQYF.

The genes are TRBV9 and TRBJ2-1; D is unclear. This CDR3 is 13 amino acids long. Germline CDR1 reads SGDLS; CDR2 reads YYNGEE. Trimming took 0 bases from V and 6 from J, leaving 7 bases between them. The DNA of the CDR3 is TGTGCCAGCAGCGTAGATATACGCAATGAGCAGTTCTTC. Translated: CASSVDIRNEQFF.

This sequence joins TRBV7-2 and TRBJ1-5, with no clear D. V lost 4 bases, J lost 0 bases, and 4 bases lay in between. The CDR3 is 13 residues long. The germline CDR1 and CDR2 sequences are SGHTA and FQGNSA. As DNA, the CDR3 is TGTGCCAGCAGCTCGGATAGCAATCAGCCCCAGCATTTT. Translation gives CASSSDSNQPQHF.

This chain links TRBV18 with TRBJ2-5; 10 nucleotides agree with TRBD2. Germline V gene lookup returns CDR1 KGHSH and CDR2 LQKENI. The junction had 4 bases not matched to a gene; V was cut back by 0 bases and J by 0 bases. The CDR3 is 17 amino acids. In DNA, the CDR3 is TGTGCCAGCTCACCACCGCCGCTAGCGGGAGACCAAGAGACCCAGTACTTC. Amino acids: CASSPPPLAGDQETQYF.

CDR3 sequence (DNA): TGTGCCAGCAGCCGAAGACAGTTCACAGATACGCAGTATTTT. Protein: CASSRRQFTDTQYF. The genes are TRBV14 and TRBJ2-3; D perhaps matches TRBD1 (5 bases). Germline V gene data show CDR1 as SGHDN and CDR2 as FVKESK. V shed 4 bases and J shed 2 bases, with 10 bases lying between them. This CDR3 is built from 14 residues.

The chain recombines TRBV19 with TRBJ1-1, with D unclear. Trimming removed 4 bases at V and 4 bases at J, with 13 bases between. The CDR3 runs 14 residues. Germline V lookup: CDR1 LNHDA, CDR2 SQIVND (reference sequence). CDR3 nucleotide sequence: TGTGCCAGTAGTAATAGGAGGCTGGGCACTGAAGCTTTCTTT. This sequence encodes CASSNRRLGTEAFF. Using reference TRBV19 and TRBJ1-1 for the parts outside the CDR3, the full variable domain is DGGITQSPKYLFRKEGQNVTLSCEQNLNHDAMYWYRQDPGQGLRLIYYSQIVNDFQKGDIAEGYSVSREKKESFPLTVTSAQKNPTAFYLCASSNRRLGTEAFFGQGTRLTVV.

V and J are TRBV10-1 and TRBJ2-1, with a possible D match to TRBD1 (6 bases). Trimming removed 0 bases at V and 0 bases at J, with 12 bases between. This CDR3 has 17 residues. Germline V lookup: CDR1 WNHNN, CDR2 SYGVQD (reference sequence). CDR3 in amino acids: CASSESTGHYSYNEQFF. DNA of the CDR3: TGCGCCAGCAGTGAGTCTACGGGACATTACTCCTACAATGAGCAGTTCTTC.

This clone has a handful of counts. The gene calls are TRBV28 and TRBJ2-3; 7 bases are a match to TRBD2. The germline CDR1 and CDR2 sequences are MDHEN and SYDVKM. Germline trimming cut 6 bases from V and 2 bases from J; bases unmatched to any gene: 8. This CDR3 comprises 15 residues. This CDR3 reads CASSNPSGITDTQYF. As DNA, the CDR3 is TGTGCCAGCAGCAACCCAAGCGGGATCACAGATACGCAGTATTTT. Full variable domain (remainder filled in from reference TRBV28 and TRBJ2-3): DVKVTQSSRYLVKRTGEKVFLECVQDMDHENMFWYRQDPGLGLRLIYFSYDVKMKEKGDIPEGYSVSREKKERFSLILESASTNQTSMYLCASSNPSGITDTQYFGPGTRLTVL.

V and J are TRBV6-5 and TRBJ1-2; no reliable D call. CDR1 MNHEY and CDR2 SVGAGI come from the germline V gene. The CDR3 has 13 residues. Trimming removed 2 bases from V and 2 bases from J, with 6 bases in between. The CDR3 spells CASSYARNYGYTF. DNA of the CDR3: TGTGCCAGCAGTTACGCACGGAACTATGGCTACACCTTC.

The chain joins TRBV19 to TRBJ2-1; D is unclear. Trimming cost V 5 bases and J 7 bases, with 15 bases left between them. The CDR3 contains 14 residues. CDR1 and CDR2 (germline): LNHDA, SQIVND (reference sequence). The CDR3 is CASSPIQRINEQFF. The CDR3 DNA sequence: TGTGCCAGTAGTCCCATACAGAGGATAAATGAGCAGTTCTTC.

The chain is built from TRBV6-6 and TRBJ1-2; the match to TRBD1 covers 9 bases. This CDR3 spans 14 amino acids. Germline V gene data show CDR1 as MNHNY and CDR2 as SVGAGI (reference sequence). The junction had 3 bases not matched to a gene; V was cut back by 6 bases and J by 1 base. This chain's CDR3 is CASRGTGSNYGYTF. The CDR3 DNA follows: TGTGCCAGCAGGGGGACAGGGAGTAACTATGGCTACACCTTC.

Only a few counts were recorded for this clone. This chain links TRBV29-1 with TRBJ2-3; maybe TRBD1 (5 bases). Deletions cut 7 bases from V and 1 base from J, with 15 bases between. Germline assignment: CDR1 SQVTM and CDR2 ANQGSEA. The CDR3 has 14 residues. The CDR3 here is CSAGRRERTDTQYF. Written as DNA, the CDR3 is TGCAGCGCTGGGCGCAGGGAACGCACAGATACGCAGTATTTT.